This record concerns one T cell receptor beta chain sequence. Its specificity is not known. This tumor tissue came from a pretreatment baseline collection. This sample stems from a study of circulating tumor DNA in untreated peripheral T-cell lymphoma. Findings and caveats of the study: In approximately 78% of patients, tumor-specific clonotypes were identified.

This CDR3 comprises 15 residues. Germline V gene lookup returns CDR1 MNHGY and CDR2 SAAAGT. V gave up 6 bases and J gave up 1 base, with 10 bases separating them. Libraries were prepared by immunoSEQ multiplex PCR; TCRdb keeps only in-frame clonotypes and omits some of them. This table holds 4,900 or so clones, 65% to 70% found once. This chain connects TRBV6-8 to TRBJ2-6, with D uncertain. Sample: tumor tissue. This sequence originates from a human donor with peripheral T-cell lymphoma. The CDR3 DNA reads as TGTGCCAGCAGCGCTCAGATTTCTGGGGCCAACGTCCTGACTTTC. This codes for CASSAQISGANVLTF.